Described below is a single T cell receptor (beta chain) sequence and its context. Its antigen is as yet unknown. The sample is drawn from a study of shared clonotypes between healthy human individuals. Study outcomes and limitations: At large depth, rarefaction still showed sorted-subset sequencing to be incomplete. Shared clonotypes: 4.5% to 6.5% naive CD4, approximately 3.4% naive CD8, less than 2.5% memory CD4, over 0.3% memory CD8. Non-shared clonotypes had lower generation probabilities than those shared by all four donors.

Some clones are missing from TCRdb's copy, which holds only in-frame ones; the method was immunoSEQ multiplex PCR. This table holds approximately 240,000 clones, 60% to 80% found once. Trimming at V came to 4 bases and at J to 0 bases, leaving 12 bases not matched to a gene. In germline, CDR1 is SGHTA, CDR2 FQGNSA. CDR3 length: 18 residues. The sample taken for sequencing was memory CD4+ T cells sorted from blood. Specified subset: CD45RA-negative fraction. The rearrangement links TRBV7-2 to TRBJ2-1, with TRBD1 matching over 7 bases. This sequence was found in a man under 40 in good health. The CDR3 reads CASSSGPRDSYSYNEQFF. The CDR3, as DNA: TGTGCCAGCAGCTCCGGCCCCCGGGACAGCTACTCCTACAATGAGCAGTTCTTC. The full variable domain, its missing parts supplied by reference TRBV7-2 and TRBJ2-1, is GAGVSQSPSNKVTEKGKDVELRCDPISGHTALYWYRQSLGQGLEFLIYFQGNSAPDKSGLPSDRFSAERTGGSVSTLTIQRTQQEDSAVYLCASSSGPRDSYSYNEQFFGPGTRLTVL.